The 25 T cell receptor beta chains below were found in one sample sequenced in a study of T cells after yellow fever vaccination. TCRdb fed the 5' RACE reads into MiXCR, producing one record per CDR3 protein. The sample yields about 300,000 distinct CDR3 sequences, around 9.3% seen once. This material consisted of CD4+ T cells sorted from PBMCs, taken 5 days after the yellow fever booster vaccination. The receptors originated from a man aged 18-30 years who received the YFV17D yellow fever vaccine.

This clonotype was seen a handful of times. V gene TRBV5-6 combines with J gene TRBJ2-3; 8 bases agree with TRBD1. Germline CDR1 is SGHDT and CDR2 is YYEEEE. The CDR3 sequence is 18 residues long. Trimming cost V 4 bases and J 0 bases; bases outside gene matches: 13. The CDR3 DNA reads as TGTGCCAGCAGCCTCGACAGGGGCCCCTTCCCTAGCACAGATACGCAGTATTTT. It codes for CASSLDRGPFPSTDTQYF.

The chain carries TRBV3-1 and TRBJ2-3, with TRBD2 identical over 9 bases. Germline values: CDR1 LGHDT, CDR2 YNNKEL (reference sequence). V trimming: 4 bases; J trimming: 1 base; junction bases outside the gene matches: 6. The CDR3 covers 16 residues. CDR3 loop: CASSLVERGGTDTQYF. CDR3 in DNA: TGTGCCAGCAGCCTCGTAGAGCGGGGGGGCACAGATACGCAGTATTTT.

The chain has TRBV20-1 and TRBJ2-3; 9 bases are shared with TRBD2. Germline loops: CDR1 DFQATT, CDR2 SNEGSKA (reference sequence). This CDR3 contains 16 residues. V was clipped by 0 bases and J by 0 bases; unmatched bases: 4. The CDR3, as DNA: TGCAGTGCTAGAGATAACAGCGGGGGGAGCACAGATACGCAGTATTTT. Residues: CSARDNSGGSTDTQYF.

This clonotype has a handful of counts. V and J are TRBV28 and TRBJ2-5, with D tentatively TRBD2 (5 bases). Germline assignment: CDR1 MDHEN and CDR2 SYDVKM. Trimming removed 4 bases at V and 5 bases at J, with 20 bases between. CDR3 length: 16 amino acids. For the CDR3, the DNA is TGTGCCAGCAGTTCGCCGCTGGAGGTGAGGAGGGAGACCCAGTACTTC. Residues: CASSSPLEVRRETQYF.

This clonotype was observed at least ten times. The rearrangement uses TRBV5-1 and TRBJ2-3; 9 nucleotides agree with TRBD2. The J segment lost 0 bases and the V segment lost 2 bases, leaving 10 bases of the junction unmatched. Germline CDR1 is SGHRS and CDR2 is YFSETQ. The CDR3 loop spans 18 amino acids. The chain's CDR3 is CASSFAGTSKSSTDTQYF. Here the CDR3 DNA reads TGCGCCAGCAGCTTCGCCGGGACTAGCAAATCTAGCACAGATACGCAGTATTTT.

This clonotype has a count of ten or more. J is TRBJ2-2 and V is TRBV11-2; a possible D gene is TRBD2 (6 bases). The germline V and J ends were trimmed by 7 bases and 4 bases, with 19 bases remaining between them. CDR1 is SGHAT, CDR2 FQNNGV, per germline. The CDR3 length is 16 residues. The CDR3 DNA sequence: TGTGCCAGCAAACCCGGTGGAGGGGCGGCCACCGGGGAGCTGTTTTTT. Its protein product is CASKPGGGAATGELFF.

The chain couples TRBV7-9 to TRBJ2-1; TRBD1 agrees at 10 bases. Germline V lookup: CDR1 SEHNR, CDR2 FQNEAQ (reference sequence). CDR3 length: 15 amino acids. With V trimmed by 5 bases and J by 4 bases, 5 bases remained unmatched. This chain's CDR3 is CASSTRTGGYNEQFF. The CDR3 nucleotides read TGTGCCAGCAGCACCCGGACAGGGGGTTACAATGAGCAGTTCTTC. Drawing the rest from reference TRBV7-9 and TRBJ2-1, the complete variable domain is DTGVSQNPRHKITKRGQNVTFRCDPISEHNRLYWYRQTLGQGPEFLTYFQNEAQLEKSRLLSDRFSAERPKGSFSTLEIQRTEQGDSAMYLCASSTRTGGYNEQFFGPGTRLTVL.

This clonotype was observed a handful of times. The chain combines TRBV7-2 with TRBJ2-1; D possibly matches TRBD1 or TRBD2 (5 bases each). Trimming left V 5 bases short and J 11 bases short, with 13 bases between. CDR1 is SGHTA and CDR2 is FQGNSA in the germline V gene. The CDR3 spans 12 residues. The CDR3 DNA is TGTGCCAGCAGCCCATACCGGGACCAGCAGTTCTTC. Residues: CASSPYRDQQFF. Filled out from reference TRBV7-2 and TRBJ2-1, the complete variable domain reads GAGVSQSPSNKVTEKGKDVELRCDPISGHTALYWYRQSLGQGLEFLIYFQGNSAPDKSGLPSDRFSAERTGGSVSTLTIQRTQQEDSAVYLCASSPYRDQQFFGPGTRLTVL.

The sample holds many counts of this clonotype. The rearrangement links TRBV7-2 to TRBJ2-3; unclear D gene. The CDR3 has 15 amino acids. The germline CDR1 and CDR2 sequences are SGHTA and FQGNSA. Trimming removed 3 bases from V and 2 bases from J, with 12 bases in between. CDR3 in DNA: TGTGCCAGCAGCTTGTGGGGAACTGACACAGATACGCAGTATTTT. Its translation: CASSLWGTDTDTQYF.

The J gene is TRBJ2-7, the V gene TRBV15; TRBD1 might be the D (6 bases). The CDR3 totals 14 residues. CDR1 LNHNV and CDR2 YYDKDF come from the germline V gene (reference sequence). V was cut by 0 bases and J by 0 bases, with 6 bases left in between. The CDR3 is CATSRDRGSYEQYV. The CDR3 coding sequence is TGTGCCACCAGCAGAGACAGGGGCTCCTACGAGCAGTACGTC.

This clonotype was picked up many times. The CDR3 DNA reads as TGTGCCAGCTCACCATCGACTTTGGACAGCTGGAAGGGCTACACCTTC. This sequence encodes CASSPSTLDSWKGYTF. V gene TRBV18 combines with J gene TRBJ1-2; weak D call: TRBD1 (6 bases). The CDR3 contains 16 residues. Germline V lookup: CDR1 KGHSH, CDR2 LQKENI. Trimming removed 2 bases from V and 8 bases from J, with 21 bases in between.

This clonotype was recorded many times. Here the CDR3 reads CASSPPGGGTEAFF. DNA of the CDR3: TGTGCCAGCAGCCCCCCGGGGGGCGGCACTGAAGCTTTCTTT. This sequence joins TRBV7-9 and TRBJ1-1; possible D gene TRBD1, 6 bases. V was cut by 5 bases and J by 4 bases, with 14 bases left in between. CDR3 size: 14 residues. The germline V gene has CDR1 SEHNR and CDR2 FQNEAQ (reference sequence).

V is TRBV15 and J is TRBJ2-5; 8 nucleotides agree with TRBD1. Per germline, CDR1 LNHNV and CDR2 YYDKDF (reference sequence). This CDR3 contains 18 residues. Unmatched junction bases numbered 13, after V lost 0 bases and J lost 4 bases. The CDR3 loop reads CATSRDWGGQGPRETQYF. In DNA form, the CDR3 reads TGTGCCACCAGCAGAGATTGGGGTGGACAGGGACCTCGAGAGACCCAGTACTTC.

This chain uses TRBV28 with TRBJ2-3; D remains ambiguous. From germline, CDR1 is MDHEN and CDR2 SYDVKM. V lost 3 bases and J lost 4, with 8 bases in between. This CDR3 has 13 residues. Written as DNA, the CDR3 is TGTGCCAGCAGTTTGGGGTCGTCAGATACGCAGTATTTT. It yields the protein CASSLGSSDTQYF. Using reference TRBV28 and TRBJ2-3 for the parts outside the CDR3, the full variable domain is DVKVTQSSRYLVKRTGEKVFLECVQDMDHENMFWYRQDPGLGLRLIYFSYDVKMKEKGDIPEGYSVSREKKERFSLILESASTNQTSMYLCASSLGSSDTQYFGPGTRLTVL.

This clonotype was found a few times. The chain is built from TRBV7-9 and TRBJ1-2, with D perhaps matching TRBD1 (6 bases). Per germline, CDR1 SEHNR and CDR2 FQNEAQ (reference sequence). This CDR3 region has 13 residues. Trimming left V 3 bases short and J 8 bases short, with 13 bases between. The CDR3 DNA is TGTGCCAGCAGCTTCGAAGGGGGAGACGGCTACACCTTC. Residues: CASSFEGGDGYTF.

The chain employs TRBV5-1 and TRBJ1-3; possibly TRBD1 for D (5 bases). The CDR3 extends over 15 amino acids. Per germline, CDR1 SGHRS and CDR2 YFSETQ. Between the trimmed V and J ends, which lost 0 bases and 0 bases, there was a span of 7 bases. CDR3 loop: CASSLAGTSGNTIYF. As DNA, the CDR3 is TGCGCCAGCAGCTTGGCAGGGACCTCTGGAAACACCATATATTTT.

CDR3 protein: CASRPYSNYGYTF. DNA for the CDR3: TGTGCCAGTAGACCATACAGCAACTATGGCTACACCTTC. V usage is TRBV19 and J usage is TRBJ1-2; D is unresolved. Germline V gives CDR1 LNHDA, CDR2 SQIVND (reference sequence). The CDR3 loop spans 13 amino acids. V gave up 6 bases and J gave up 2 bases, with 10 bases separating them.

There are many counts of this clonotype. V gene TRBV7-9 combines with J gene TRBJ1-3; 7 positions agree with TRBD1. V lost 6 bases, J lost 0 bases, and 5 bases stayed unmatched. Germline V gene sequence: CDR1 SEHNR, CDR2 FQNEAQ (reference sequence). The CDR3 covers 15 residues. CDR3 amino acids: CASRPGGISGNTIYF. CDR3 DNA: TGTGCCAGCAGACCAGGGGGGATCTCTGGAAACACCATATATTTT. The entire variable domain, with the rest obtained from reference TRBV7-9 and TRBJ1-3, is as follows: DTGVSQNPRHKITKRGQNVTFRCDPISEHNRLYWYRQTLGQGPEFLTYFQNEAQLEKSRLLSDRFSAERPKGSFSTLEIQRTEQGDSAMYLCASRPGGISGNTIYFGEGSWLTVV.

The genes are TRBV12-2 and TRBJ2-5; the D call of TRBD1 is as the table states it, not checked on the DNA. TRBV12-2 counts as a pseudogene. This CDR3 region has 13 residues. The CDR3 spells CAEAGTGEETQYF. The CDR3 DNA reads TGTGCAGAAGCCGGGACAGGGGAAGAGACCCAGTACTTC.

This clonotype has only a few counts. CDR3 DNA: TGTGCCAGCAGCCCCGTGGTGGGAAACTATGGCTACACCTTC. Translation: CASSPVVGNYGYTF. The chain carries TRBV6-5 and TRBJ1-2; no clear D gene. Between the trimmed V and J ends, which lost 6 bases and 2 bases, there was a span of 13 bases. Germline CDR1 is MNHEY and CDR2 is SVGAGI. The CDR3 totals 14 residues.

This clonotype was counted ten times or more. The V and J genes are TRBV29-1 and TRBJ2-7; the match to TRBD1 covers 7 bases. The CDR3 is made up of 13 amino acids. Germline V gene sequence: CDR1 SQVTM, CDR2 ANQGSEA. Trimming at V came to 6 bases and at J to 6 bases, leaving 11 bases not matched to a gene. The CDR3 loop is CSVKTGPSLEQYF. CDR3 nucleotides: TGCAGCGTGAAGACAGGGCCATCCCTCGAGCAGTACTTC.

CDR3 sequence (DNA): TGTGCCAGCAGTTACTCGGAGGAGGGGGATTACTACGAGCAGTACGTC. Translation: CASSYSEEGDYYEQYV. This rearrangement joins TRBV6-2 or TRBV6-3 to TRBJ2-7; D may match TRBD1 or TRBD2 (6 bases each). V gave up 0 bases and J gave up 3 bases, with 15 bases separating them. Germline CDR1 MNHEY, CDR2 SVGEGT. This CDR3 comprises 16 residues.

This clonotype has a count of ten or more. This sequence joins TRBV5-1 and TRBJ2-5; TRBD2 matches at 8 bases. Germline V gives CDR1 SGHRS, CDR2 YFSETQ. The CDR3 is 15 amino acids. The trim removed 4 bases at V and 2 bases at J, leaving 7 bases unmatched. CDR3 nucleotide sequence: TGCGCCAGCAGCCCCCCCGGGGGGGTACAAGAGACCCAGTACTTC. It yields the protein CASSPPGGVQETQYF.

V is TRBV18 and J is TRBJ1-5; D call uncertain. The CDR3 spans 13 residues. Deletions cut 2 bases from V and 7 bases from J, with 9 bases between. Germline CDR1 and CDR2: KGHSH and LQKENI. The CDR3 sequence is CASSPRRDQPQHF. DNA for the CDR3: TGTGCCAGCTCACCAAGAAGAGACCAGCCCCAGCATTTT.

Only one count was recorded for this clonotype. The CDR3 coding sequence is TGTGCCAGCAGACGTTATAGCAATCAGCCCCAGCATTTT. Protein product: CASRRYSNQPQHF. The genes are TRBV21-1 and TRBJ1-5. TRBV21-1 is an annotated pseudogene. The CDR3 spans 13 residues.